The 27 T cell receptor beta chains given below trace back to one sample, sequenced in a study of CD8+CD57+ T cells in acquired aplastic anemia. The sequenced patients had an expansion of CD8+CD57+ cells seen by flow cytometry. Profiles of TCR beta VDJ and CDR3 were generated from a genomic DNA template. TCRdb called the reads again in MiXCR, with one record for every CDR3 protein. The table lists under 250,000 distinct CDR3 sequences, less than 75% of them singletons, with under 60% in the top ten. The sequencing input was sorted CD4+, CD8+, or CD8+CD57+ T cells (not recorded which) from PBMCs. The source is a human donor with aplastic anemia.

Many counts were recorded for this clonotype. This chain links TRBV4-2 with TRBJ2-7; TRBD2 matches 9 bases. Germline trimming cut 1 base from V and 1 base from J; bases unmatched to any gene: 11. CDR1 is LGHNA and CDR2 is YNFKEQ in the germline V gene. The CDR3 consists of 18 residues. The CDR3 reads CASSQVGDGGGASYEQYF. The CDR3 DNA follows: TGTGCCAGCAGCCAAGTAGGCGATGGCGGGGGGGCGTCCTACGAGCAGTACTTC.

The V and J genes are TRBV15 and TRBJ1-6; D gene ambiguous. The CDR3 spans 15 residues. The germline gives CDR1 LNHNV, CDR2 YYDKDF (reference sequence). With 1 base removed from V and 7 bases from J, the gap between germline ends came to 11 bases. The DNA of the CDR3 is TGTGCCACCAGCAGAGGACGGGTAGAAAATTCACCCCTCCACTTT. It is translated as CATSRGRVENSPLHF.

CDR3 sequence reads: CATSGDSLETQYF. CDR3 coding DNA: TGTGCCACCAGCGGGGACAGCTTGGAGACCCAGTACTTC. The chain uses TRBV15 and TRBJ2-5, with 7 bases identical to TRBD1. With 5 bases clipped from V and 5 bases from J, the junction kept 5 bases outside the gene matches. CDR1 LNHNV and CDR2 YYDKDF come from the germline V gene (reference sequence). The CDR3 has 13 residues.

Of note for this clonotype: Since no conserved phenylalanine or tryptophan closes the CDR3, a read error is the likely cause. This rearrangement joins TRBV7-6 to TRBJ2-5, with D unclear. This CDR3 is 12 amino acids long. V lost 0 bases and J lost 5, with 4 bases in between. From germline, CDR1 is SGHVS and CDR2 FNYEAQ. The CDR3 DNA is TGTGCCAGCAGCTTAGCAGGGGAGACCCAGTACCTC. As protein: CASSLAGETQYL.

This clonotype was counted at least ten times. The chain joins TRBV3-1 to TRBJ2-1; TRBD1 might be the D (5 bases). The V and J ends lost 3 bases and 0 bases respectively, with 9 bases between them. The CDR3 consists of 15 residues. From germline, CDR1 is LGHDT and CDR2 YNNKEL (reference sequence). The CDR3, as DNA: TGTGCCAGCAGCCAGGGGCTTAGCTCCTACAATGAGCAGTTCTTC. Amino acids: CASSQGLSSYNEQFF.

The genes are TRBV19 and TRBJ2-7, with D perhaps matching TRBD2 (5 bases). Trimming left V 5 bases short and J 2 bases short, with 19 bases between. Per the germline V gene, CDR1 is LNHDA and CDR2 is SQIVND (reference sequence). CDR3 length equals 16 residues. The CDR3: CASSSQFGAAPYEQYF. CDR3 nucleotides: TGTGCCAGTAGTTCCCAGTTCGGAGCGGCCCCCTACGAGCAGTACTTC.

The chain joins TRBV2 to TRBJ2-7; D gene unclear. Germline-derived CDR1 and CDR2 are SNHLY and FYNNEI. CDR3 length: 13 residues. V was pared by 4 bases and J by 1 base, with 8 bases between. CDR3 nucleotide sequence: TGTGCCAGCAGTGTATTTCCTTCCTACGAGCAGTACTTC. Residues: CASSVFPSYEQYF.

J is TRBJ1-1 and V is TRBV19; D perhaps matches TRBD1 (5 bases). Trimming cost V 5 bases and J 1 base, with 8 bases left between them. This CDR3 region has 13 residues. Germline CDR1 LNHDA, CDR2 SQIVND (reference sequence). The CDR3 nucleotides are TGTGCCAGTAGTCGGGGCCCGAACACTGAAGCTTTCTTT. Encoded protein: CASSRGPNTEAFF.

This chain connects TRBV7-9 to TRBJ2-1; perhaps D is TRBD1 or TRBD2 (5 bases each). This CDR3 is built from 14 residues. The germline CDR1 and CDR2 sequences are SEHNR and FQNEAQ (reference sequence). Deletions cut 5 bases from V and 9 bases from J, with 17 bases between. CDR3 nucleotides: TGTGCCAGCAGCAAAGCCAGGGAGAGGGTTGAGCAGTTCTTC. Translated: CASSKARERVEQFF.

V is TRBV2 and J is TRBJ2-1; 7 bases are shared with TRBD2. Germline CDR1 and CDR2: SNHLY and FYNNEI. The ends lost 9 bases at V and 7 bases at J; junction bases unmatched: 9. The CDR3 spans 13 residues. CDR3 region: CASGGGERNEQFF. Written as DNA, the CDR3 is TGTGCCAGTGGGGGGGGGGAGAGGAATGAGCAGTTCTTC.

The rearrangement joins TRBV20-1 to TRBJ1-2, with 7 positions matching TRBD1. The length of the CDR3 is 13 residues. V was pared by 6 bases and J by 6 bases, with 10 bases of the junction left unmatched. The germline CDR1 and CDR2 sequences are DFQATT and SNEGSKA (reference sequence). The CDR3 nucleotides read TGCAGTGCCAACTCTCTAGGGGGCAATGGCTACACCTTC. Protein sequence: CSANSLGGNGYTF.

This clonotype was counted a few times. This chain joins TRBV4-1 and TRBJ1-5; D not certain. CDR1 MGHRA and CDR2 YSYEKL come from the germline V gene. Trimming pared 1 base from V and 3 bases from J, leaving 7 bases between. The CDR3 loop spans 14 amino acids. CDR3 loop: CASSQVRHNQPQHF. The CDR3 nucleotides read TGCGCCAGCAGCCAAGTACGTCACAATCAGCCCCAGCATTTT.

This clonotype was detected once. CDR3 loop: CSARDQPQETQYF. The CDR3 DNA is TGCAGTGCTAGAGATCAGCCCCAAGAGACCCAGTACTTC. The rearrangement links TRBV20-1 to TRBJ2-5; no firm D call. V was cut by 0 bases and J by 1 base, with 6 bases left in between. Germline lookup yields CDR1 DFQATT and CDR2 SNEGSKA (reference sequence). The CDR3 sequence is 13 residues long.

The J gene is TRBJ2-7, the V gene TRBV20-1, with D possibly being TRBD1 (6 bases). The CDR3 is 14 residues long. Trimming cost V 7 bases and J 7 bases, with 23 bases left between them. Germline loops: CDR1 DFQATT, CDR2 SNEGSKA (reference sequence). As DNA, the CDR3 is TGCAGTGTGCTTCAGGGGTCGGGCATTGTTGAGCAGTACTTC. This encodes CSVLQGSGIVEQYF.

The gene calls are TRBV12-3 or TRBV12-4 and TRBJ2-5; D could derive from TRBD1 or TRBD2 (5 bases each). V was clipped by 10 bases and J by 0 bases, with 18 bases between them. The CDR3 runs 15 residues. Here the CDR3 reads CATSPALGDQETQYF. In nucleotides, the CDR3 is TGTGCCACCTCCCCGGCTTTGGGGGACCAAGAGACCCAGTACTTC.

The table lists this clonotype with a few counts. V and J are TRBV12-3 or TRBV12-4 and TRBJ1-5; D unresolved. This CDR3 region has 13 residues. Trimming removed 6 bases from V and 4 bases from J, with 10 bases in between. CDR3 amino acids: CASSADKNQPQHF. The CDR3 DNA sequence: TGTGCCAGCAGCGCAGACAAAAATCAGCCCCAGCATTTT.

The rearrangement links TRBV10-3 to TRBJ2-2, with TRBD2 identical over 7 bases. V gave up 6 bases and J gave up 5 bases; unmatched junction bases: 6. This CDR3 comprises 14 residues. The germline gives CDR1 ENHRY, CDR2 SYGVKD. The CDR3 here is CAIRAGVGTGELFF. The DNA for the CDR3 is TGTGCCATCAGGGCGGGAGTCGGGACCGGGGAGCTGTTTTTT.

Concerning this clonotype itself: The limits of the CDR3 on the DNA are not certain, so only TCRdb's listed CDR3 is given. V and J are TRBV15 and TRBJ1-2; TRBD1, the table's D call, lacks a check against the DNA. The CDR3 length is 21 residues, termini included. Germline CDR1 and CDR2: LNHNV and YYDKDF (reference sequence). The CDR3 loop is CATSSFYICSAFDRDNYGYTF.

There are many counts of this clonotype. V gene TRBV6-4 combines with J gene TRBJ2-1; D is perhaps TRBD2 (5 bases). The ends were cut back, 4 bases at V and 6 bases at J, with 10 bases in the middle. Germline CDR1 and CDR2: MRHNA and SNTAGT. This CDR3 contains 13 residues. The CDR3 loop reads CASSAPGVNEQFF. The CDR3 DNA sequence: TGTGCCAGCAGTGCCCCCGGGGTCAATGAGCAGTTCTTC.

This chain uses TRBV24-1 with TRBJ2-7; no firm D call. Deletions cut 1 base from V and 6 bases from J, with 9 bases between. The CDR3 has 13 amino acids. Germline V gene data show CDR1 as KGHDR and CDR2 as SFDVKD. The CDR3 loop reads CATSDFGRGEQYF. In DNA, the CDR3 is TGTGCCACCAGTGATTTCGGGCGAGGCGAGCAGTACTTC.

This chain joins TRBV6-1 and TRBJ1-1; TRBD1 matches at 11 bases. Trimming removed 4 bases from V and 4 bases from J; junction bases left unmatched: 5. The CDR3 extends over 15 amino acids. Germline V gene sequence: CDR1 MNHNS, CDR2 SASEGT. This chain's CDR3 is CASSGRGTGGTEAFF. The CDR3 nucleotides are TGTGCCAGCAGTGGTCGGGGGACAGGGGGCACTGAAGCTTTCTTT.

The chain uses TRBV15 and TRBJ1-5; TRBD1 matches 8 bases. J lost 7 bases, V lost 4 bases, and 6 bases had no gene match. CDR1 and CDR2 from the germline V gene are LNHNV and YYDKDF (reference sequence). The CDR3 has 14 amino acids. In DNA, the CDR3 is TGTGCCACCAGCACCGACAGGGGCGGACAGCCCCAGCATTTT. It translates to CATSTDRGGQPQHF.

This clonotype was recorded only once. The V call is TRBV24-1, the J call TRBJ1-5, with 10 bases lining up with TRBD1. CDR1 KGHDR and CDR2 SFDVKD come from the germline V gene. The trim removed 2 bases at V and 4 bases at J, leaving 4 bases unmatched. This CDR3 is 16 amino acids long. The CDR3 DNA follows: TGTGCCACCAGTGATTCAAGACAGGGGGCAAATCAGCCCCAGCATTTT. The encoded protein is CATSDSRQGANQPQHF.

As to this clonotype: No conserved phenylalanine or tryptophan is present at the end of the CDR3, so a read error is the likely explanation. This chain connects TRBV7-8 to TRBJ2-5; D unresolved. The length of the CDR3 is 12 residues. Germline values: CDR1 SGHVS, CDR2 FQNEAQ. V shed 4 bases and J shed 7 bases, with 10 bases lying between them. The CDR3 protein is CASSWVGGTQYS. CDR3 sequence (DNA): TGTGCCAGCAGCTGGGTCGGTGGGACCCAGTACTCC.

In this sample, this clonotype turned up a few times. The chain employs TRBV9 and TRBJ2-5; TRBD1 or TRBD2 may be the D gene (7 bases each). V lost 5 bases and J lost 4, with 18 bases in between. The CDR3 runs 15 residues. Germline V CDR1 and CDR2: SGDLS, YYNGEE. CDR3 region: CASSVLPGGAETQYF. CDR3 DNA sequence: TGTGCCAGCAGTGTACTTCCAGGGGGGGCAGAGACCCAGTACTTC.

J is TRBJ2-3 and V is TRBV7-9, with D unclear. V was shortened by 7 bases and J by 2 bases, with 16 bases between the two germline ends. The CDR3 runs to 15 residues. Germline-derived CDR1 and CDR2 are SEHNR and FQNEAQ (reference sequence). CDR3 protein: CASTFMANPTDTQYF. The CDR3 DNA is TGTGCCAGCACCTTTATGGCCAACCCCACAGATACGCAGTATTTT.

CDR3 in DNA: TGTGCCAGCATTGAAGGGCGCGGTTCACCCCTCCACTTT. Protein: CASIEGRGSPLHF. This chain links TRBV6-5 with TRBJ1-6, with D hard to call. Germline V gene lookup returns CDR1 MNHEY and CDR2 SVGAGI. Trimming pared 7 bases from V and 9 bases from J, leaving 13 bases between. The CDR3 contains 13 residues.